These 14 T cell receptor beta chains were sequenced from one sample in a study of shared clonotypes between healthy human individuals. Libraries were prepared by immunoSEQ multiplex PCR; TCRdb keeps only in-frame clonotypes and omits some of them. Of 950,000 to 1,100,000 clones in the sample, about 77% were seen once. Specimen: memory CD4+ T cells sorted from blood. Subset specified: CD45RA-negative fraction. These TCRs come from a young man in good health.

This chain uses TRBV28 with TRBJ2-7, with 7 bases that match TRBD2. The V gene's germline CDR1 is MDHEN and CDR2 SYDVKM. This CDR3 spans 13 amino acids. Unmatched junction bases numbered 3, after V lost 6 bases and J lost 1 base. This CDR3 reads CASRSGNSYEQYF. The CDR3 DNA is TGTGCCAGCAGGAGCGGGAATTCCTACGAGCAGTACTTC.

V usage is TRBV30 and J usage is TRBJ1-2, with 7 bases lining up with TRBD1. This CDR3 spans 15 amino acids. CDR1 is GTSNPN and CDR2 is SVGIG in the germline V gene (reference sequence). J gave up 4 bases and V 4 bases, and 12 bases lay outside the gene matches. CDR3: CAWNLGSGQPYGYTF. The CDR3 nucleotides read TGTGCCTGGAATTTAGGTTCGGGACAGCCCTATGGCTACACCTTC.

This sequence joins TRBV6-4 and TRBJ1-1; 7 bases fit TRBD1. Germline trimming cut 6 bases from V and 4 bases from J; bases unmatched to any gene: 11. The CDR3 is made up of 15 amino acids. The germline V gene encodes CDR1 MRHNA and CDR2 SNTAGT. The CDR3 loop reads CASSVEGGASTEAFF. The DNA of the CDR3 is TGTGCCAGCAGCGTCGAAGGGGGCGCGAGCACTGAAGCTTTCTTT.

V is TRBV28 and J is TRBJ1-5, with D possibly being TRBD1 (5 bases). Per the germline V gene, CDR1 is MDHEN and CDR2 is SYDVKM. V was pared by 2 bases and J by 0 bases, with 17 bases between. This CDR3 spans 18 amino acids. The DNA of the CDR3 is TGTGCCAGCAGTTTAGGGAGGGGCCCGGGGTATAGCAATCAGCCCCAGCATTTT. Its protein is CASSLGRGPGYSNQPQHF.

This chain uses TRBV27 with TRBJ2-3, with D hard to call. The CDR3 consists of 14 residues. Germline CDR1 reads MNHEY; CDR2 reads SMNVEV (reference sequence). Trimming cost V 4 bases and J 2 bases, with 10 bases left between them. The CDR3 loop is CASSSLGYTDTQYF. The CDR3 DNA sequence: TGTGCCAGCAGTTCCCTGGGGTACACAGATACGCAGTATTTT.

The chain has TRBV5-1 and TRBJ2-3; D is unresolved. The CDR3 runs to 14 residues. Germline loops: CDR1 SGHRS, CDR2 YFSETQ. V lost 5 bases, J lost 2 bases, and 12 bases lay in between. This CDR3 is CASSTLLLTDTQYF. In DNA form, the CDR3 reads TGCGCCAGCAGTACCTTATTGCTCACAGATACGCAGTATTTT.

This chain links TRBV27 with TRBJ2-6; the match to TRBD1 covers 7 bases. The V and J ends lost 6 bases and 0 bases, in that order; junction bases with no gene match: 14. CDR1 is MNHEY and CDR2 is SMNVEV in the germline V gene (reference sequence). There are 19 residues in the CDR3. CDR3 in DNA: TGTGCCAGCAGCCGATCGGGGACAGTTCGCCTCTCTGGGGCCAACGTCCTGACTTTC. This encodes CASSRSGTVRLSGANVLTF.

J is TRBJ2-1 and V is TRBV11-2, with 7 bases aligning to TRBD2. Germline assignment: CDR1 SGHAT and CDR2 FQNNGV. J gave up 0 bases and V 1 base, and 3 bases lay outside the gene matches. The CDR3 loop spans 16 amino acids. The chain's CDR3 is CASSLVRGSSYNEQFF. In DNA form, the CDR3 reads TGTGCCAGCAGCTTAGTACGCGGGAGCTCCTACAATGAGCAGTTCTTC. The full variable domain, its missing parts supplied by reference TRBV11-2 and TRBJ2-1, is EAGVAQSPRYKIIEKRQSVAFWCNPISGHATLYWYQQILGQGPKLLIQFQNNGVVDDSQLPKDRFSAERLKGVDSTLKIQPAKLEDSAVYLCASSLVRGSSYNEQFFGPGTRLTVL.

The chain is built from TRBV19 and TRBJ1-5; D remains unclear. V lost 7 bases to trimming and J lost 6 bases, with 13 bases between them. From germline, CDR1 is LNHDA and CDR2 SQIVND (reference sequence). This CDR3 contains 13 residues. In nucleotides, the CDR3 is TGTGCCAGTACAACTCTCGGCCCTCAGCCCCAGCATTTT. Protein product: CASTTLGPQPQHF. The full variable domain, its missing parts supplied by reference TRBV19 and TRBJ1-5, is DGGITQSPKYLFRKEGQNVTLSCEQNLNHDAMYWYRQDPGQGLRLIYYSQIVNDFQKGDIAEGYSVSREKKESFPLTVTSAQKNPTAFYLCASTTLGPQPQHFGDGTRLSIL.

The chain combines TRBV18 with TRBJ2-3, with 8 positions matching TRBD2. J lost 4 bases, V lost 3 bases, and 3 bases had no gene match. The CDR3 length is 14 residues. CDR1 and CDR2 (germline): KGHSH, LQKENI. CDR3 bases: TGTGCCAGCTCACCCCTCGGGGGGGCAGATACGCAGTATTTT. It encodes CASSPLGGADTQYF.

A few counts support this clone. CDR3 residues: CASGPTGSYNSPLHF. CDR3 sequence (DNA): TGTGCCTCGGGGCCAACAGGGTCCTATAATTCACCCCTCCACTTT. J is TRBJ1-6 and V is TRBV6-5; maybe TRBD1 (6 bases). The germline gives CDR1 MNHEY, CDR2 SVGAGI. The CDR3 consists of 15 residues. Trimming pared 11 bases from V and 1 base from J, leaving 15 bases between.

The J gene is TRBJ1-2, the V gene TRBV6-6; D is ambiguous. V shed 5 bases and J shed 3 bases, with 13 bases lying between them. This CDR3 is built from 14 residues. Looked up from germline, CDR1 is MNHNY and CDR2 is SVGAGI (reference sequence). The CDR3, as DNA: TGTGCCAGCAGTCCCCTTACCCGGGACTATGGCTACACCTTC. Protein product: CASSPLTRDYGYTF.

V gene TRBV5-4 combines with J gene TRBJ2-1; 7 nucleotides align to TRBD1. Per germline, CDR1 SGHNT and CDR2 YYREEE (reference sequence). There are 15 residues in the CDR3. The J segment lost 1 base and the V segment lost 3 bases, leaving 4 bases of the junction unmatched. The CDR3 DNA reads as TGTGCCAGCAGCTCCGACAGGGTTTCCTACAATGAGCAGTTCTTC. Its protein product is CASSSDRVSYNEQFF.

The CDR3 region is CASSTTSGGSASTDTQYF. In nucleotides, the CDR3 is TGCGCCAGCAGCACGACTAGCGGGGGGTCTGCTAGCACAGATACGCAGTATTTT. This chain joins TRBV4-1 and TRBJ2-3, with TRBD2 identical over 13 bases. V gave up 5 bases and J gave up 0 bases; unmatched junction bases: 8. This CDR3 is 18 amino acids long. Germline-derived CDR1 and CDR2 are MGHRA and YSYEKL.